This T cell receptor beta chain appears in the sequencing data of a study of metastatic and nonmetastatic thyroid tumors. Overall study: Malignant and benign thyroid patients had repertoires compared in peripheral blood and tumor or nodule tissue. Whole-study findings and limits: Versus benign nodules, malignant thyroid tumors reportedly had significantly higher TCR beta diversity, in blood and tumor.

Patients had received no treatment of any kind before thyroid surgery. Under the authors' procedure: Variation in CDR3 across clinicopathological groups served as the basis for constructing a distant-metastasis classifier in papillary thyroid cancer. MiXCR reprocessed the PCR reads for TCRdb. TCRdb, rather than the study authors, made the V and J calls. The table has 8,500 to 13,000 clones, roughly 28% seen once; the top ten hold roughly a tenth. This clone was seen many times. No antigen is known for it. The clonotype originates from a male donor with papillary thyroid cancer or a benign thyroid nodule (not recorded which). Some clones in this sample may be carry-over from other donors' samples. The source material was tumor tissue.

The CDR3 protein is CASSPTTGTGQPQHF. CDR3 DNA sequence: TGTGCCAGCAGCCCCACAACAGGGACCGGACAGCCCCAGCATTTT. The chain employs TRBV5-5 and TRBJ1-5; maybe TRBD1 (6 bases). The CDR3 contains 15 residues. Germline V CDR1 and CDR2: SGHKS, YYEKEE (reference sequence). V lost 4 bases and J 7 bases, leaving 18 bases between the germline ends.